This TCR beta chain was found in a study of PD-L1 blockade in urothelial cancer. In the study overall: It was at 3 weeks (second dose) and 6 weeks after treatment start that blood was analyzed.

Time point described: peripheral blood 6 weeks after treatment start. Between 1 and 8 samples per patient were obtained, pretreatment and on-treatment. CDR3 length: 17 amino acids. From germline, CDR1 is SGDLS and CDR2 YYNGEE. The germline V and J ends were trimmed by 0 bases and 5 bases, with 20 bases remaining between them. Each PCR received spiked synthetic TCR analog templates. Only in-frame clones appear in the TCRdb table, and some are missing; sequencing was by immunoSEQ multiplex PCR. The sample includes under 40,000 clones, 89% of them seen just once. The chain employs TRBV9 and TRBJ2-5, with a possible D match to TRBD2 (7 bases). This specimen consisted of PBMCs, obtained around atezolizumab (anti-PD-L1) treatment. This receptor was identified in a man older than 75 with urothelial cancer. The CDR3 DNA reads as TGTGCCAGCAGCGTAGGAGTGGGGGGAGGGGGTTTGGAGACCCAGTACTTC. As protein: CASSVGVGGGGLETQYF. Full variable domain (outside the CDR3, taken from reference TRBV9 and TRBJ2-5): DSGVTQTPKHLITATGQRVTLRCSPRSGDLSVYWYQQSLDQGLQFLIQYYNGEERAKGNILERFSAQQFPDLHSELNLSSLELGDSALYFCASSVGVGGGGLETQYFGPGTRLLVL.